This T cell receptor beta chain was sequenced in a study of tumor and adjacent non-tumor tissue in lung cancer. Study information: Patients comprised 12 adenocarcinoma, 2 squamous cell carcinoma and 1 small cell lung cancer.

The template was RNA from unsorted bulk tissue. More than 3 cm separated this lung sample from the edge of the tumor. Study outcomes and limitations: Significantly higher TCR diversity was found in tumor than normal lung.

To note about this clonotype: Its antigen is not known.

TCRbeta libraries were built with three rounds of nested PCR, modified from ARM-PCR. Using its own MiXCR run on the multiplex PCR reads, TCRdb lists one record per CDR3 protein. Of about 98,000 distinct CDR3 sequences listed, less than 85% are singletons. Sequencing was carried out using distant non-tumor lung tissue. This sequence originates from a man aged 55 to 69 with small cell lung cancer.

CDR3 DNA: TGCAGTGCTAGAGATTTCCACAGGGGCGGAGGAGGTAACACTGAAGCTTTCTTT. Translated, it gives CSARDFHRGGGGNTEAFF. The rearrangement links TRBV20-1 to TRBJ1-1; TRBD1 agrees at 7 bases. CDR3 length: 18 amino acids. The J segment lost 2 bases and the V segment lost 0 bases, leaving 15 bases of the junction unmatched. Germline loops: CDR1 DFQATT, CDR2 SNEGSKA (reference sequence).